This T cell receptor beta chain was captured by sequencing in a study of blood T cell repertoires in COVID-19. As for the study in general: Donors in the United States, Italy and Spain gave samples during acute or convalescent COVID-19.

Seattle's cohort entered during active infection and was followed longitudinally. In the original workflow: Estimated nucleated cell counts came from reference gene primer amplification. TCRdb's table, derived via immunoSEQ multiplex PCR, lists solely in-frame clones and lacks some. That table supplies the V and J calls and clone size; D and trimming were determined from the DNA. The repertoire has fewer than 350,000 clones, 70% to 90% of them found once; the top ten carry 10% to 15%. The V end was cut by 0 bases, the J end by 5 bases, with 15 bases between. There are 16 residues in the CDR3. The V gene's germline CDR1 is MNHEY and CDR2 SVGEGT.

The chain is built from TRBV6-2 or TRBV6-3 and TRBJ2-3, with D perhaps TRBD2 (5 bases). This clonotype originated in a woman in her 70s with COVID-19, enrolled during active disease. The sequenced material came from peripheral blood. The CDR3 nucleotides read TGTGCCAGCAGTTACTCGAAGAGCGGCCCTAAAGATACGCAGTATTTT. It codes for CASSYSKSGPKDTQYF.